Each of the 21 T cell receptor beta chains below was sequenced from the same sample in a study of T-cell memory formation after mild COVID-19. TCRdb re-called the 5' RACE reads with MiXCR, one entry per CDR3 protein. The sample contains over 250,000 distinct CDR3 sequences, 15% to 20% of which appear only once. Sample: PBMCs or a T cell subset sorted from them (not recorded which). All receptors come from a man aged 18 to 29 who had mild COVID-19 (a few samples of this study predate the infection). Cell type and time point are not known.

This clonotype was found a few times. The V call is TRBV4-3, the J call TRBJ2-3, with D maybe TRBD1 (5 bases). The CDR3 consists of 13 residues. V was shortened by 3 bases and J by 6 bases, with 10 bases between the two germline ends. The germline CDR1 and CDR2 sequences are LGHNA and YSLEER. The CDR3 sequence: CASSQLAGDTQYF. CDR3 DNA: TGCGCCAGCAGCCAGCTTGCAGGGGATACGCAGTATTTT.

This clonotype was seen a handful of times. The V call is TRBV5-1, the J call TRBJ2-1; weak D call: TRBD1 (5 bases). There are 11 residues in the CDR3. Germline V gene sequence: CDR1 SGHRS, CDR2 YFSETQ. Between the trimmed V and J ends, which lost 5 bases and 9 bases, there was a span of 9 bases. This CDR3 reads CASSLGPEQFF. CDR3 bases: TGCGCCAGCAGTCTGGGGCCTGAGCAGTTCTTC. The full variable domain, its missing parts supplied by reference TRBV5-1 and TRBJ2-1, is KAGVTQTPRYLIKTRGQQVTLSCSPISGHRSVSWYQQTPGQGLQFLFEYFSETQRNKGNFPGRFSGRQFSNSRSEMNVSTLELGDSALYLCASSLGPEQFFGPGTRLTVL.

The CDR3 nucleotides are TGTGCCAGCAGTGAATTCGGCCATACGCAGTATTTT. This translates into CASSEFGHTQYF. This sequence joins TRBV25-1 and TRBJ2-3; D unresolved. Trimming removed 1 base from V and 7 bases from J, with 6 bases in between. The germline V gene has CDR1 MGHDK and CDR2 SYGVNS. This CDR3 spans 12 amino acids.

In DNA, the CDR3 is TGTGCCAGCAGCTTATTGGGGGGCACCGGGGAGCTGTTTTTT. Its translation is CASSLLGGTGELFF. V and J are TRBV7-3 and TRBJ2-2; D may be TRBD2 (6 bases). This CDR3 contains 14 residues. V was cut by 2 bases and J by 4 bases, with 8 bases left in between. Germline V gene lookup returns CDR1 SGHTA and CDR2 FQGTGA. Combining the CDR3 with reference TRBV7-3 and TRBJ2-2 gives the whole variable domain GAGVSQTPSNKVTEKGKYVELRCDPISGHTALYWYRQSLGQGPEFLIYFQGTGAADDSGLPNDRFFAVRPEGSVSTLKIQRTERGDSAVYLCASSLLGGTGELFFGEGSRLTVL.

The CDR3 sequence is CASSTDRGLADTQYF. The CDR3 DNA follows: TGTGCCAGCAGCACGGACAGGGGGCTGGCAGATACGCAGTATTTT. The chain employs TRBV7-2 and TRBJ2-3; 11 bases map to TRBD1. From germline, CDR1 is SGHTA and CDR2 FQGNSA. J lost 4 bases, V lost 5 bases, and 5 bases had no gene match. The CDR3 has 15 amino acids.

The chain joins TRBV20-1 to TRBJ2-5; the match to TRBD2 covers 7 bases. The CDR3 has 17 amino acids. V lost 3 bases, J lost 0 bases, and 13 bases stayed unmatched. Per germline, CDR1 DFQATT and CDR2 SNEGSKA (reference sequence). The CDR3 reads CSASQEGGREYQETQYF. CDR3 DNA sequence: TGCAGTGCTAGCCAGGAGGGAGGGAGGGAGTACCAAGAGACCCAGTACTTC.

The genes are TRBV4-1 and TRBJ2-1; 13 bases match TRBD2. Germline trimming cut 5 bases from V and 6 bases from J; bases unmatched to any gene: 10. This CDR3 is 17 amino acids long. Germline CDR1 reads MGHRA; CDR2 reads YSYEKL. The CDR3 region is CASSSALRTSGGNEQFF. DNA of the CDR3: TGCGCCAGCAGCTCGGCCCTCCGGACTAGCGGGGGCAATGAGCAGTTCTTC.

This clonotype has more than one count but fewer than ten. The chain carries TRBV10-3 and TRBJ2-2; perhaps D is TRBD1 or TRBD2 (5 bases each). Looked up from germline, CDR1 is ENHRY and CDR2 is SYGVKD. The CDR3 extends over 12 amino acids. The V end lost 7 bases, the J end lost 6 bases, and 9 bases lay between the germline ends. In DNA form, the CDR3 reads TGTGCCATCACCGAGGGGTCCGGGGAGCTGTTTTTT. Its translation is CAITEGSGELFF.

This clonotype has a handful of counts. V gene TRBV2 combines with J gene TRBJ2-5, with 7 bases aligning to TRBD1. The length of the CDR3 is 11 residues. V lost 8 bases, J lost 4 bases, and 1 base stayed unmatched. Germline CDR1 is SNHLY and CDR2 is FYNNEI. The CDR3 is CASAGGETQYF. The CDR3 DNA reads as TGTGCCAGCGCAGGGGGAGAGACCCAGTACTTC. Variable domain in full (rest from reference TRBV2 and TRBJ2-5): EPEVTQTPSHQVTQMGQEVILRCVPISNHLYFYWYRQILGQKVEFLVSFYNNEISEKSEIFDDQFSVERPDGSNFTLKIRSTKLEDSAMYFCASAGGETQYFGPGTRLLVL.

The chain carries TRBV7-2 and TRBJ2-3, with 7 bases matching TRBD2. CDR3 length: 16 residues. Germline trimming cut 1 base from V and 2 bases from J; bases unmatched to any gene: 6. The germline V gene encodes CDR1 SGHTA and CDR2 FQGNSA. This CDR3 reads CASSLGPAGTTDTQYF. The CDR3 DNA follows: TGTGCCAGCAGCTTAGGTCCAGCGGGGACCACAGATACGCAGTATTTT.

This rearrangement joins TRBV7-9 to TRBJ1-1, with 7 bases fitting TRBD1. The CDR3 totals 12 residues. CDR1 is SEHNR and CDR2 is FQNEAQ in the germline V gene (reference sequence). Trimming took 8 bases from V and 1 from J; bases not matched to a gene: 1. The CDR3 spells CASPGGNTEAFF. The CDR3 coding sequence is TGTGCCAGCCCAGGGGGGAACACTGAAGCTTTCTTT.

V and J are TRBV12-3 or TRBV12-4 and TRBJ2-5, with 8 positions matching TRBD2. This CDR3 has 15 residues. V was clipped by 6 bases and J by 2 bases; unmatched bases: 8. CDR3 in amino acids: CASSPGGPGQETQYF. The CDR3 region has the DNA TGTGCCAGCAGCCCGGGGGGGCCGGGGCAAGAGACCCAGTACTTC.

The rearrangement links TRBV7-3 to TRBJ2-1; TRBD2 agrees at 8 bases. The length of the CDR3 is 17 residues. V gave up 6 bases and J gave up 2 bases; unmatched junction bases: 12. CDR1 is SGHTA, CDR2 FQGTGA, per germline. CDR3 region: CASRRVTGGTTYNEQFF. The CDR3 DNA sequence: TGTGCCAGCAGACGGGTTACGGGAGGGACTACCTACAATGAGCAGTTCTTC. Together with reference TRBV7-3 and TRBJ2-1, the CDR3 gives the full variable domain: GAGVSQTPSNKVTEKGKYVELRCDPISGHTALYWYRQSLGQGPEFLIYFQGTGAADDSGLPNDRFFAVRPEGSVSTLKIQRTERGDSAVYLCASRRVTGGTTYNEQFFGPGTRLTVL.

V is TRBV18 and J is TRBJ1-1; D is perhaps TRBD1 (6 bases). V was trimmed by 0 bases and J by 1 base, leaving 12 bases between them. Germline-derived CDR1 and CDR2 are KGHSH and LQKENI. The CDR3 is 16 amino acids. This chain's CDR3 is CASSPPSGTKNTEAFF. CDR3 coding DNA: TGTGCCAGCTCACCACCGTCTGGGACAAAGAACACTGAAGCTTTCTTT.

This sequence joins TRBV7-2 and TRBJ1-6; D call uncertain. The CDR3 has 14 amino acids. CDR1 is SGHTA and CDR2 is FQGNSA in the germline V gene. Trimming took off 3 bases at V and 8 bases at J, with 11 bases between the two ends. The CDR3 region has the DNA TGTGCCAGCAGCTTCTCAGGTTGGGATTCACCCCTCCACTTT. This translates into CASSFSGWDSPLHF.

V is TRBV4-1 and J is TRBJ2-7; 7 bases agree with TRBD1. The CDR3 covers 13 residues. Germline values: CDR1 MGHRA, CDR2 YSYEKL. Unmatched junction bases numbered 0, after V lost 1 base and J lost 3 bases. The CDR3 bases are TGCGCCAGCAGCCAAGGGGACAGCTACGAGCAGTACTTC. It yields the protein CASSQGDSYEQYF.

The genes are TRBV4-3 and TRBJ2-5; D is uncertain. Trimming took 0 bases from V and 5 from J, leaving 10 bases between them. This CDR3 is 14 amino acids long. The germline V gene has CDR1 LGHNA and CDR2 YSLEER. CDR3 amino acids: CASSQERLGETQYF. The CDR3 DNA follows: TGCGCCAGCAGCCAAGAGAGGCTAGGCGAGACCCAGTACTTC.

This chain links TRBV6-6 with TRBJ2-7; D is perhaps TRBD1 (5 bases). The germline V and J ends were trimmed by 6 bases and 4 bases, with 13 bases remaining between them. CDR1 MNHNY and CDR2 SVGAGI come from the germline V gene (reference sequence). There are 13 residues in the CDR3. CDR3 sequence reads: CASSPDRIYEQYF. The CDR3 nucleotides are TGTGCCAGCAGCCCCGACAGAATTTACGAGCAGTACTTC.

This sequence joins TRBV11-2 and TRBJ1-5; TRBD1 is a possible D gene (6 bases). CDR1 is SGHAT, CDR2 FQNNGV, per germline. The V end was cut by 5 bases, the J end by 3 bases, with 14 bases between. This CDR3 has 15 amino acids. CDR3 DNA: TGTGCCAGCAGCAGAAGGACAGAGGACAATCAGCCCCAGCATTTT. It specifies CASSRRTEDNQPQHF.

In its sample, this clonotype was seen a few times. J is TRBJ2-3 and V is TRBV10-2, with D unclear. Germline V CDR1 and CDR2: WSHSY, SAAADI. The CDR3 spans 12 residues. Trimming took off 6 bases at V and 2 bases at J, with 6 bases between the two ends. CDR3 in DNA: TGCGCCAGCAGAGACCACACAGATACGCAGTATTTT. Residues: CASRDHTDTQYF.

This clonotype was detected only a few times. The rearrangement joins TRBV7-9 to TRBJ1-2; D ambiguous. V was trimmed by 5 bases and J by 6 bases, leaving 13 bases between them. CDR1 and CDR2 from the germline V gene are SEHNR and FQNEAQ (reference sequence). This CDR3 spans 13 amino acids. The CDR3 here is CASSPPRTDGYTF. In DNA form, the CDR3 reads TGTGCCAGCAGCCCCCCCCGCACCGATGGCTACACCTTC.